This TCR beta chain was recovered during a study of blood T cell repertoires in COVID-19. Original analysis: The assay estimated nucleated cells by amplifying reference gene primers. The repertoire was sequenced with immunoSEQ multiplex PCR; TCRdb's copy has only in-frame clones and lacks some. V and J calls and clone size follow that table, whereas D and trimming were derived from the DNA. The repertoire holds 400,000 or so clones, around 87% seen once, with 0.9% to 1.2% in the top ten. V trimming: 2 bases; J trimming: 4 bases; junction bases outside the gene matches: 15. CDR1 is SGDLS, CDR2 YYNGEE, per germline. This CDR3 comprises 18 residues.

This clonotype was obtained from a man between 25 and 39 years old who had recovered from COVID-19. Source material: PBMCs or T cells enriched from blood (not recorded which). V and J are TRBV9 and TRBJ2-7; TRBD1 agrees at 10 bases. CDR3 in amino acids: CASSVSTGTGVPPYEQYF. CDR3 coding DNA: TGTGCCAGCAGCGTTTCCACCGGGACAGGGGTCCCTCCATACGAGCAGTACTTC.